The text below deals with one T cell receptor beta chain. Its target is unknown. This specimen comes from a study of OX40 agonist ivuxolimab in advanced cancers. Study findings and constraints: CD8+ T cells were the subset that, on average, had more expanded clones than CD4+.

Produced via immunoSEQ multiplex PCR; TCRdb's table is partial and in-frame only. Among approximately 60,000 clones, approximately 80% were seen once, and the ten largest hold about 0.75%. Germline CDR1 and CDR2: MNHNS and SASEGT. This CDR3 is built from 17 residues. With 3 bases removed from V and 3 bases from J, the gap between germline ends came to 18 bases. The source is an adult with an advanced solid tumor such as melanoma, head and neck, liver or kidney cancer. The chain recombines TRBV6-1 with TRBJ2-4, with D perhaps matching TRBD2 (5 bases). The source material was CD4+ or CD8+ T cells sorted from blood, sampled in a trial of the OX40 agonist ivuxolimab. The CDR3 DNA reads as TGTGCCAGCAGTGAGAGGGTTGCAGGACGAGGCAAAAACATTCAGTACTTC. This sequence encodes CASSERVAGRGKNIQYF.